This TCR beta chain is drawn from a study of OX40 agonist ivuxolimab in advanced cancers. In the study overall: Patients assigned to dose escalation were diagnosed with hepatocellular carcinoma, melanoma, renal cell or head and neck cancer. Three patients, one with hepatocellular carcinoma and two with cutaneous melanoma, achieved partial responses. Study-level results: By week 6 at 0.1 to 3.0 mg/kg, blood CD4+ and CD8+ T cells had expanded clonally.

V was clipped by 4 bases and J by 3 bases, with 24 bases between them. This CDR3 spans 18 amino acids. Germline CDR1 is SGHRS and CDR2 is YFSETQ. Produced via immunoSEQ multiplex PCR; TCRdb's table is partial and in-frame only. The data contain fewer than 90,000 clones, around nine tenths of them singletons. Points on this clone: What it recognizes is unknown.

The TCR originated in an adult with an advanced solid tumor such as melanoma, head and neck, liver or kidney cancer. Sequencing used CD4+ or CD8+ T cells sorted from blood, obtained in a trial of the OX40 agonist ivuxolimab. The chain recombines TRBV5-1 with TRBJ2-3; D is perhaps TRBD1 or TRBD2 (5 bases each). The CDR3 loop reads CASSPPAGGSRLTDTQYF. Written as DNA, the CDR3 is TGCGCCAGCAGCCCCCCCGCTGGGGGATCCAGGTTAACAGATACGCAGTATTTT.